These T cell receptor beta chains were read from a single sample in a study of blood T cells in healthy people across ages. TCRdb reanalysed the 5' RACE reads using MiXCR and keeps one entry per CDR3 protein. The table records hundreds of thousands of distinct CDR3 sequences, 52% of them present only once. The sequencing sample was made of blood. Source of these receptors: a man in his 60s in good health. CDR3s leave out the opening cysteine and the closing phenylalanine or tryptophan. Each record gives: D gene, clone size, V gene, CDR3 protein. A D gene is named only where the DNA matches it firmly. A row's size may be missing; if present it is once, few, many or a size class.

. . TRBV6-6 ASSYIAALKYNEQY
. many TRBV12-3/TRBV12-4 ASTPAGIYNEQF
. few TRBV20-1 SAPPPGTTHTEAF
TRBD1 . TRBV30 AWSTGGYEQY
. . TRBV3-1 ASSQYRGEAEQY
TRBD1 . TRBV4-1 ASSPQGAQDEKLF
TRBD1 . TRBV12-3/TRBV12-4 ASSQTGNGYT
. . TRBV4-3 ASSQDGQYNSPLH
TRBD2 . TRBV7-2 ASSPRSAGDHNEQF
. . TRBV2 ATRQEYPNYGYT
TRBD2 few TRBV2 ASKTSGRVTDTQY
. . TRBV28 ASVPLGYSPLH
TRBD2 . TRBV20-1 SASTLAGGSTDTQY
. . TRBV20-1 SARPDSHYNEQF
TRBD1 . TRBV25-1 ASSAGQGYGYT
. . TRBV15 ATRETRLRGIKELNEQF
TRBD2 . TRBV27 ASSLSLTRGYEQY
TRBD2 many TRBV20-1 SASQGGGIQY
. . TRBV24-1 ATSGTRVEGYT
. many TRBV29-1 SVGLPQETQY
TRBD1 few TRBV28 ASVTGGDEQF
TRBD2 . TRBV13 ASSGASGGNYEQY
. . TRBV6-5 ASRVGESTEQY
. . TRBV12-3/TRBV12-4 ASSLTSGRRNGYT
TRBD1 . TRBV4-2 ASSQETGTGSHNEQY
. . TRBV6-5 ASVGGLSSYNEQY
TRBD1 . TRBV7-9 ASRSDRGPDTQY
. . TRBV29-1 SGAWHNEQF
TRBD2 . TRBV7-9 ASSQRGLEQY
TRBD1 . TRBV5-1 ASSLIPGGSETQY
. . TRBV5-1 ASSPQGFGEQY
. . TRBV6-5 TSSYLAGGTDTQY
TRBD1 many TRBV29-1 SVEQGQGALGYT
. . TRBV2 ASSEDVGPGTQY
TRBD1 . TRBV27 ASRTDGTATYEQY
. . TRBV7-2 ASSLVRRANYGYT
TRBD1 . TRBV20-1 SAVQGVRETQY
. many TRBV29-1 SVEVQRQF
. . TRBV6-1 ASSEPGADTQY
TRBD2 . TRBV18 ASSPGQGAGATYEQY
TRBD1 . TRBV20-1 SASRQGEGNEQF
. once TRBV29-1 SVGATGYEQY
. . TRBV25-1 ASSEWWGNSYEQY
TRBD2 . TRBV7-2 ASSYSGRGSSYNEQF
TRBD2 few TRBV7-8 ASSRLAYEQY
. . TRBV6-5 ASSGQISYNEQF
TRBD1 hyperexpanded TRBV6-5 ASSRTGYQETQY
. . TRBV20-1 SARTRQFNTEAF
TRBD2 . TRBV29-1 SVVGTSGSYNEQY
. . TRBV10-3 AIGTDTQY
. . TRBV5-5 ASRSGAGTDTQY
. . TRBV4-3 ASSQGLRQNSNQPQH
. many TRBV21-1 ASSKDLGQGENRMSTAYEQY
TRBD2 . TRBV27 ASSSQLAGSSYNEQF
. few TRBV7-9 ASSFLGDWRNEQF